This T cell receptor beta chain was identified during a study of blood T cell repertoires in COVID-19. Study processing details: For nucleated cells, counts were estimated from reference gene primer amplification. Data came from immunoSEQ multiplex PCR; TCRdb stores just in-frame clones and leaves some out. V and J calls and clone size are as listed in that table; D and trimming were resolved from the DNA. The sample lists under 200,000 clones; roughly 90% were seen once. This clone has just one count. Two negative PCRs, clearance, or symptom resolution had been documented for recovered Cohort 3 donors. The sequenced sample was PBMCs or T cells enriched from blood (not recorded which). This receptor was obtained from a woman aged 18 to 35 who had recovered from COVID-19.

This chain's CDR3 is CASSVDTNRVGEAFF. For the CDR3, the DNA is TGTGCCAGCAGCGTAGATACGAACAGGGTCGGGGAAGCTTTCTTT. V usage is TRBV9 and J usage is TRBJ1-1; perhaps TRBD1 as D (6 bases). Trimming left V 0 bases short and J 8 bases short, with 17 bases between. There are 15 residues in the CDR3. CDR1 is SGDLS, CDR2 YYNGEE, per germline.